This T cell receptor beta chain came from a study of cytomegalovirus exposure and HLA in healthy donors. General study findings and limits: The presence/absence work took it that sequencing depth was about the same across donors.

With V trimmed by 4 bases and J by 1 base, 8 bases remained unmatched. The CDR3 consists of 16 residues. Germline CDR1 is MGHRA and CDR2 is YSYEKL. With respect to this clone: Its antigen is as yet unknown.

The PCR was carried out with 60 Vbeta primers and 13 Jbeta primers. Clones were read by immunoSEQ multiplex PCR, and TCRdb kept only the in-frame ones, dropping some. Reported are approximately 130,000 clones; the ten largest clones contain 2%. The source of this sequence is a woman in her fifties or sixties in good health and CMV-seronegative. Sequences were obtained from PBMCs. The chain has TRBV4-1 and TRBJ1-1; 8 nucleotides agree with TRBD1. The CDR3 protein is CASSRGDRNWNTEAFF. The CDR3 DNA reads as TGCGCCAGCAGCCGCGGGGACAGGAATTGGAACACTGAAGCTTTCTTT.